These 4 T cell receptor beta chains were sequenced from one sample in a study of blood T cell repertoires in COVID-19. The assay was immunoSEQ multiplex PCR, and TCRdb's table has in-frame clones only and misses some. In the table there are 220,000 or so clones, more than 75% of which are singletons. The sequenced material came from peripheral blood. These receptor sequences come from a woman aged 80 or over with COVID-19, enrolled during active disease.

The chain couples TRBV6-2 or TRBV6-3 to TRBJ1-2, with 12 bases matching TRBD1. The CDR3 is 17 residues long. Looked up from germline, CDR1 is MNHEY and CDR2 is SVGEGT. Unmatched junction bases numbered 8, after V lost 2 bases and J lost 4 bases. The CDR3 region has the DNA TGTGCCAGCAGTTACGGGACAGGGGGCCCCGGAGGCTATGGCTACACCTTC. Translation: CASSYGTGGPGGYGYTF.

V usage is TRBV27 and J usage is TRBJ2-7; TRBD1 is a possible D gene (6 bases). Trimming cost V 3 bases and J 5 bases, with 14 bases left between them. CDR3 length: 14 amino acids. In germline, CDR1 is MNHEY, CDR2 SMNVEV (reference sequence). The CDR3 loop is CASSLGRGRNEQYF. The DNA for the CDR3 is TGTGCCAGCAGTTTGGGCAGGGGTAGGAACGAGCAGTACTTC.

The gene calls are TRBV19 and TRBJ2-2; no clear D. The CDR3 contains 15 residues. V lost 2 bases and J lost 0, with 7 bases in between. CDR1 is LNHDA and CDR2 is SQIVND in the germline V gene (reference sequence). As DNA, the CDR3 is TGTGCCAGTAGTATACCGCGGACGAACACCGGGGAGCTGTTTTTT. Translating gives CASSIPRTNTGELFF.

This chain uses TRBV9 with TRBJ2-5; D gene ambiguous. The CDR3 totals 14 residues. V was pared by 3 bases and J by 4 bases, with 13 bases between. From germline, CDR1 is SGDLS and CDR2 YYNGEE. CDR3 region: CASSALPHGETQYF. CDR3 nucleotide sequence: TGTGCCAGCAGCGCCCTACCCCACGGAGAGACCCAGTACTTC.